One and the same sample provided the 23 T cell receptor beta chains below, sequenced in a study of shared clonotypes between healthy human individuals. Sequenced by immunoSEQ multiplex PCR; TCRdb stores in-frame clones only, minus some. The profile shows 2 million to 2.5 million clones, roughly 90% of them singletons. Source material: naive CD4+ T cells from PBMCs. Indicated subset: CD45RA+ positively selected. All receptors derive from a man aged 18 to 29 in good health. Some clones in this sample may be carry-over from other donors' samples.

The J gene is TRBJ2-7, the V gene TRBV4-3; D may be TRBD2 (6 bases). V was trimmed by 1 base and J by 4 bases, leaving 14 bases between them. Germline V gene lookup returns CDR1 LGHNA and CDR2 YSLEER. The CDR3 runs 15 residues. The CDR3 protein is CASSQVGSLIYEQYF. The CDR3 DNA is TGCGCCAGCAGCCAAGTCGGGAGCCTTATTTACGAGCAGTACTTC.

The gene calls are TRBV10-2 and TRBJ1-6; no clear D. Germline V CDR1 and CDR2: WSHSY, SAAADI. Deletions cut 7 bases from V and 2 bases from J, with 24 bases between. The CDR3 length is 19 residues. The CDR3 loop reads CASISSFRGFLAYNSPLHF. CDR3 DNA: TGCGCCAGCATTTCCTCTTTTCGTGGTTTCCTGGCCTATAATTCACCCCTCCACTTT.

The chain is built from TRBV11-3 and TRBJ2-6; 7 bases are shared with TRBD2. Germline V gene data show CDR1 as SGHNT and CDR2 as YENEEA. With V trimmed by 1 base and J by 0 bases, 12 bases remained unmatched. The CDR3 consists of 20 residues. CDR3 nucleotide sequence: TGTGCCAGCAGCTTAGGGGGCGGGAGTTTTTTCCCCTCTGGGGCCAACGTCCTGACTTTC. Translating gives CASSLGGGSFFPSGANVLTF.

CDR3 coding DNA: TGCGCCAGCAGCCCACCCTCAGGCGGGAGCAAGGAGACCCAGTACTTC. It yields the protein CASSPPSGGSKETQYF. The chain is built from TRBV4-1 and TRBJ2-5; 7 nucleotides agree with TRBD2. CDR3 size: 16 residues. The V and J ends lost 4 bases and 5 bases, in that order; junction bases with no gene match: 13. Germline V gene sequence: CDR1 MGHRA, CDR2 YSYEKL.

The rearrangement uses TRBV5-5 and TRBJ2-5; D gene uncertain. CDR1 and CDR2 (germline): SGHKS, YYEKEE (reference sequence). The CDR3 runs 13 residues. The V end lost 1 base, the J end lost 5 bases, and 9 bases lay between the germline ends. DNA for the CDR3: TGTGCCAGCAGCTTGATCGTTTCGGAGACCCAGTACTTC. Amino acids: CASSLIVSETQYF.

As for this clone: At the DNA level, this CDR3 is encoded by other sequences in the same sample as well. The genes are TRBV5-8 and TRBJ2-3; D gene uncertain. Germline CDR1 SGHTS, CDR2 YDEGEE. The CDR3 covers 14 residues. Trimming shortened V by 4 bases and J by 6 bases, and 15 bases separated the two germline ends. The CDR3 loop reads CASSQQTGSDTQYF. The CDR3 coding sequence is TGTGCCAGCAGCCAACAGACTGGGTCGGATACGCAGTATTTT.

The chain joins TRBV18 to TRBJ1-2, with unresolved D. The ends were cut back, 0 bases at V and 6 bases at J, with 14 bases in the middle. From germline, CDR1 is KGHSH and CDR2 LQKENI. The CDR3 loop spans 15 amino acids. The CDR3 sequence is CASSPPGSPVHGYTF. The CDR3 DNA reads TGTGCCAGCTCACCACCGGGGAGCCCTGTGCATGGCTACACCTTC.

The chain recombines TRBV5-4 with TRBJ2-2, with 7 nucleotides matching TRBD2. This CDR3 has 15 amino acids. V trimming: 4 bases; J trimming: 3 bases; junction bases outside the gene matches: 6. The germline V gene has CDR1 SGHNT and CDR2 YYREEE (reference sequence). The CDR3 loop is CASSRSGGHTGELFF. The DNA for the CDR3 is TGTGCCAGCAGCCGTTCGGGGGGTCACACCGGGGAGCTGTTTTTT.

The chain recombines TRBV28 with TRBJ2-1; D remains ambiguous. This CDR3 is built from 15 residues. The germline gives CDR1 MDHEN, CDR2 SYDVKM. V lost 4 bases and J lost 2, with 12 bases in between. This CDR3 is CASSSFSNTYNEQFF. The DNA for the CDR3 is TGTGCCAGCAGTTCATTCTCAAACACCTACAATGAGCAGTTCTTC.

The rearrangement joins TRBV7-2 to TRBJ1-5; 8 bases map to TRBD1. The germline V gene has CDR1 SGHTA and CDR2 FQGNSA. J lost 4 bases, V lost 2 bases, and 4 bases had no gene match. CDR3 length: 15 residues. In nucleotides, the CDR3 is TGTGCCAGCAGCTTAAGACAGGGGAGGAATCAGCCCCAGCATTTT. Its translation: CASSLRQGRNQPQHF.

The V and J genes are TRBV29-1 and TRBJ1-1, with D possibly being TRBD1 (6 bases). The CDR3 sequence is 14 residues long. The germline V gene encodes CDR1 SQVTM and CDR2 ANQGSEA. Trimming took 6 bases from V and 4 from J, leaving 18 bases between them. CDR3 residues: CSVPWGGLRTEAFF. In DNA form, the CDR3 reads TGCAGCGTCCCTTGGGGGGGCTTGCGCACTGAAGCTTTCTTT. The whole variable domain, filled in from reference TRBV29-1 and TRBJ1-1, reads SAVISQKPSRDICQRGTSLTIQCQVDSQVTMMFWYRQQPGQSLTLIATANQGSEATYESGFVIDKFPISRPNLTFSTLTVSNMSPEDSSIYLCSVPWGGLRTEAFFGQGTRLTVV.

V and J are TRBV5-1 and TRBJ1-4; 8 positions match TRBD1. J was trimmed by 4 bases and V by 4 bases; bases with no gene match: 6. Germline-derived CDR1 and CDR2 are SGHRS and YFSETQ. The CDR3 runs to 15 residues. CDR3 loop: CASSPRQGYNEKLFF. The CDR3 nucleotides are TGCGCCAGCAGCCCTCGACAGGGGTATAATGAAAAACTGTTTTTT.

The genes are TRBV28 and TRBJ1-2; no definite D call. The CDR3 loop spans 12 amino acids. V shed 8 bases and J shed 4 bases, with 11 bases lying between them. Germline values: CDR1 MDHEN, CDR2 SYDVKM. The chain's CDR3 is CASGAAGYGYTF. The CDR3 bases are TGTGCCAGCGGCGCGGCGGGCTATGGCTACACCTTC.

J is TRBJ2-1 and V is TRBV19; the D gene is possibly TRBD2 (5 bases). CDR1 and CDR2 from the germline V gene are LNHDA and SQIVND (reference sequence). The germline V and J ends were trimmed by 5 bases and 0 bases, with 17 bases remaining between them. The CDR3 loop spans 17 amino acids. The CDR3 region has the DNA TGTGCCAGTAGTCCGTCCGGAAGCGGACGCTCCTACAATGAGCAGTTCTTC. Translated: CASSPSGSGRSYNEQFF.

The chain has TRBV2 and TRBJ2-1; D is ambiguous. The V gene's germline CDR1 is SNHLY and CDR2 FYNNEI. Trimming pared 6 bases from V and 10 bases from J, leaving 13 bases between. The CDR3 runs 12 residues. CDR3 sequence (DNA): TGTGCCAGCAGCTCAGAGGCGTACGAGCAGTTCTTC. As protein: CASSSEAYEQFF.

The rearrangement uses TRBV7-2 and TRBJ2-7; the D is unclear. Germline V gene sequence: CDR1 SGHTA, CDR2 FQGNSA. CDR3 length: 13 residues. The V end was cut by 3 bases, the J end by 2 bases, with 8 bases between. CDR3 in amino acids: CASSFRRAYEQYF. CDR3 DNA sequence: TGTGCCAGCAGCTTCCGACGGGCCTACGAGCAGTACTTC. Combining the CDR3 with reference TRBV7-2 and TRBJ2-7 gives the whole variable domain GAGVSQSPSNKVTEKGKDVELRCDPISGHTALYWYRQSLGQGLEFLIYFQGNSAPDKSGLPSDRFSAERTGGSVSTLTIQRTQQEDSAVYLCASSFRRAYEQYFGPGTRLTVT.

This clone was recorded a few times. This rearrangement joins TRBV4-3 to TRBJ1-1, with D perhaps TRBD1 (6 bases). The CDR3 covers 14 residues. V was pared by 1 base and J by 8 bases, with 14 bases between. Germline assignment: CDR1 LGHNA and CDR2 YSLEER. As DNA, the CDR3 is TGCGCCAGCAGCCAAGTAGGGGGTCTCACCGAAGCTTTCTTT. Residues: CASSQVGGLTEAFF.

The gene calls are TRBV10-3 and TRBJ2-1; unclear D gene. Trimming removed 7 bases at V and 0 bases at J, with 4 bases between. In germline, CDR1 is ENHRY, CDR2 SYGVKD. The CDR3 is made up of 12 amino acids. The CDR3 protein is CAITSSYNEQFF. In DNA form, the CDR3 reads TGTGCCATCACCAGCTCCTACAATGAGCAGTTCTTC.

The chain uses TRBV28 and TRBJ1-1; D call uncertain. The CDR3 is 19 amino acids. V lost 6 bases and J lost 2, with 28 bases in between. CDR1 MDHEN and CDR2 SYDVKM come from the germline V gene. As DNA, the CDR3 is TGTGCCAGCAGATCCCGGACCCTGACCCATTTTACTGTAAACACTGAAGCTTTCTTT. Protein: CASRSRTLTHFTVNTEAFF.

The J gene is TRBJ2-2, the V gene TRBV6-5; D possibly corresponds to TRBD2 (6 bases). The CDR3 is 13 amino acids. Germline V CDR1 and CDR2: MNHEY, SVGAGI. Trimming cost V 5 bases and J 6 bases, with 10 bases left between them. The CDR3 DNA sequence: TGTGCCAGCAGTCTGACTAGGCCCGGGGAGCTGTTTTTT. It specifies CASSLTRPGELFF.

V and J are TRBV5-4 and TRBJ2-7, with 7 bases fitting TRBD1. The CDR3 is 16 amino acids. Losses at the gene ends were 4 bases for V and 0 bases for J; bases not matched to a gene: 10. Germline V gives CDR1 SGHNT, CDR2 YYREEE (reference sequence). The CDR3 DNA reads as TGTGCCAGCAGCCCGATGGGCGCAGGGGGCTCCTACGAGCAGTACTTC. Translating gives CASSPMGAGGSYEQYF.

CDR3 residues: CASSLVVSGRASYNEQFF. Written as DNA, the CDR3 is TGTGCCAGCAGCTTAGTTGTTAGCGGGAGGGCCTCCTACAATGAGCAGTTCTTC. The V gene is TRBV11-3, the J gene TRBJ2-1; 11 positions match TRBD2. J was trimmed by 0 bases and V by 1 base; bases with no gene match: 5. The germline V gene has CDR1 SGHNT and CDR2 YENEEA. The CDR3 covers 18 residues.

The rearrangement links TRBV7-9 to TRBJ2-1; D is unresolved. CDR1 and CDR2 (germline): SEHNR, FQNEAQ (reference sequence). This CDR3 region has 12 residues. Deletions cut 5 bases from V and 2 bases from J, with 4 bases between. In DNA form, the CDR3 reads TGTGCCAGCAGCCGGGCCTACAATGAGCAGTTCTTC. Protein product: CASSRAYNEQFF.